Listed below are T cell receptor beta chains from one sample, sequenced in a study of shared clonotypes between healthy human individuals. Method: immunoSEQ multiplex PCR; TCRdb's copy keeps in-frame clones and lacks some. The sample consists of roughly 1,800,000 clones, roughly 94% of them appearing once. Specimen: naive CD8+ T cells sorted from blood. The source of these receptors is a man younger than 30 in good health. Each CDR3 is given without its conserved first and last residue. D genes are given only for firm matches.

cdr3_aa j_call v_call d_call cdr3_length
ASSADSYEQY TRBJ2-7 TRBV28 . 10
ASRTGNEQY TRBJ2-7 TRBV6-6 . 9
ASSPPGEEQY TRBJ2-7 TRBV18 . 10
ASSAHPAGGPDTQY TRBJ2-3 TRBV9 TRBD2 14
ASSQENFVRQTSGNTIY TRBJ1-3 TRBV14 . 17
ASSLLEDGNTQY TRBJ2-3 TRBV7-9 . 12
ASSLKTSGRLNEQF TRBJ2-1 TRBV7-9 TRBD2 14
ASSQVVTADEQY TRBJ2-7 TRBV27 . 12
ASSFTGTSYEQY TRBJ2-7 TRBV11-3 TRBD2 12
ASSLISDYEQY TRBJ2-7 TRBV5-4 . 11
ASSLGTKQEQY TRBJ2-7 TRBV27 TRBD2 11
AWRTGPTDTQY TRBJ2-3 TRBV30 . 11
ACSYSESYEQY TRBJ2-7 TRBV6-5 . 11
ASSGEGNTEAF TRBJ1-1 TRBV19 . 11
SVGSAYGYT TRBJ1-2 TRBV29-1 . 9
ASSLVRAGGLTDTQY TRBJ2-3 TRBV7-2 TRBD2 15
ASSLVETQY TRBJ2-5 TRBV7-9 . 9
ASSLGTAYEQY TRBJ2-7 TRBV7-3 TRBD1 11
ASSPRTLLGGRDTEAF TRBJ1-1 TRBV4-1 . 16
ASSLATPSVQETQY TRBJ2-5 TRBV7-8 . 14
ASSLGGQGYYGYT TRBJ1-2 TRBV13 TRBD1 13
ASGFRQPQH TRBJ1-5 TRBV19 . 9
ASQAVNIQY TRBJ2-4 TRBV28 . 9
ASSLGLARTDTQY TRBJ2-3 TRBV5-1 TRBD2 13
ASSESPGGRYEQY TRBJ2-7 TRBV10-2 TRBD2 13
ASSAVGGEQF TRBJ2-1 TRBV5-4 . 10
ASSIDREGTAEAF TRBJ1-1 TRBV19 . 13
ASSYSQESSYEQY TRBJ2-7 TRBV6-5 . 13
ASSSPRDNYGYT TRBJ1-2 TRBV6-5 . 12
ASSQDEETQY TRBJ2-5 TRBV6-5 . 10
ASSVGPVGDYEQY TRBJ2-7 TRBV9 . 13
ASRGTGSTNEKLF TRBJ1-4 TRBV5-1 . 13
ASSVPGTTNEQY TRBJ2-7 TRBV27 . 12
ASSPITGQGFYNEQF TRBJ2-1 TRBV27 TRBD1 15
ASSLSFQGETYEQY TRBJ2-7 TRBV7-2 TRBD1 14
ASSLLPGNTEAF TRBJ1-1 TRBV7-9 . 12
ASSLGNSGYEQY TRBJ2-7 TRBV27 . 12
SVLGNTEAF TRBJ1-1 TRBV29-1 . 9
ASSEEAGKAYEQY TRBJ2-7 TRBV2 . 13
ASSYDREAYEQY TRBJ2-7 TRBV6-5 TRBD1 12
ASSGTGTGGRNEQF TRBJ2-1 TRBV5-6 TRBD1 14
ASTPVRTDTQY TRBJ2-3 TRBV28 . 11
SVEGGGAGSYEQY TRBJ2-7 TRBV29-1 TRBD1 13
ASSSSGANTEAF TRBJ1-1 TRBV7-9 . 12
ASSLSTSTEQY TRBJ2-7 TRBV7-6 . 11
ASSPITQWGNTEAF TRBJ1-1 TRBV28 . 14
ASSIVGQGTNEQF TRBJ2-1 TRBV19 TRBD1 13
ASSQITGTPRYEQY TRBJ2-7 TRBV7-9 . 14
ASSPTGFYSPLH TRBJ1-6 TRBV6-5 TRBD1 12
ASSYSGQMNTEAF TRBJ1-1 TRBV27 . 13
ASSFRTGSEGEKLF TRBJ1-4 TRBV13 . 14
ASSWAGSTEAF TRBJ1-1 TRBV19 . 11